The clone carrying this TCR beta chain occurred once. Generated by immunoSEQ multiplex PCR, the TCRdb table keeps only in-frame clones and is missing some. The sample lists 90,000 to 120,000 clones; about 85% were seen once. V lost 7 bases, J lost 1 base, and 7 bases stayed unmatched. The CDR3 contains 16 residues. The germline CDR1 and CDR2 sequences are MNHEY and SMNVEV (reference sequence). This sample was included in a study of cytomegalovirus exposure and HLA in healthy donors. This chain links TRBV27 with TRBJ2-1; 10 bases are a match to TRBD1. The sequenced sample was PBMCs. This receptor was taken from a woman under 30 in good health and CMV-seronegative. The CDR3 loop is CASKGDRGHSYNEQFF. The DNA of the CDR3 is TGTGCCAGCAAGGGTGACAGGGGGCATTCCTACAATGAGCAGTTCTTC.